This TCR beta chain was obtained from a study of CD8 T cells in Susac syndrome. Negative magnetic isolation gave CD8+ and CD4+ cells; FACS enriched CD8+ TEMRA. Random hexamers were used to reverse transcribe an amount of roughly 0.45 to 1 ug RNA. Coverage of TCR beta CDR3 amplification by immunoSEQ multiplex PCR extended to 54 Vbeta and 13 Jbeta. TCRdb redid the calling of the immunoSEQ multiplex PCR reads with MiXCR, one entry per CDR3 protein. Of hundreds of thousands of distinct CDR3 sequences listed, roughly 90% were seen once; the top ten hold around 0.2%. The ends were cut back, 7 bases at V and 5 bases at J, with 3 bases in the middle. CDR1 and CDR2 (germline): LGHNA, YSLEER. This CDR3 region has 9 residues.

This chain connects TRBV4-3 to TRBJ2-7, with D hard to call. The sequenced sample was CD8+ T cells from PBMCs. The receptor comes from a human donor with multiple sclerosis. The CDR3 DNA reads as TGCGCCAGCACAGACGAGCAGTACTTC. Its translation: CASTDEQYF.